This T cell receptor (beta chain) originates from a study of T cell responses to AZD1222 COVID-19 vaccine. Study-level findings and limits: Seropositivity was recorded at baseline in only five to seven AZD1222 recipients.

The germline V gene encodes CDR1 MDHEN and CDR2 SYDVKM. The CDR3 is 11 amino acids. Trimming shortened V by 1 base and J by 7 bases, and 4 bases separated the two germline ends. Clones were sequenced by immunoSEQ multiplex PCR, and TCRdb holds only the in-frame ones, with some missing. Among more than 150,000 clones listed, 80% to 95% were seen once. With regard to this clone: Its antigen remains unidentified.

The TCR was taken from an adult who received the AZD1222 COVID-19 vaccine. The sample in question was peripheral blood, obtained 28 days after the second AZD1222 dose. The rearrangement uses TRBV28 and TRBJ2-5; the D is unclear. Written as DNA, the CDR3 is TGTGCCAGCAGTTTATCACGGACCCAGTACTTC. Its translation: CASSLSRTQYF.